This T cell receptor beta chain was profiled in a study of control samples from healthy donors and cancer patients. Libraries were prepared by immunoSEQ multiplex PCR; TCRdb keeps only in-frame clonotypes and omits some of them. The repertoire consists of some 100,000 clones, with about 88% occurring once and the leading ten covering around 1.3%. The sample was blood. The receptor was isolated from a woman in her forties or fifties in good health.

CDR3 region: CASREAGQYNEQFF. CDR3 DNA: TGTGCCAGTAGGGAAGCGGGACAGTACAATGAGCAGTTCTTC. The chain recombines TRBV19 with TRBJ2-1; possibly TRBD1 or TRBD2 for D (7 bases each). The V end was cut by 6 bases, the J end by 4 bases, with 13 bases between. The CDR3 covers 14 residues. From germline, CDR1 is LNHDA and CDR2 SQIVND (reference sequence).